This T cell receptor beta chain was captured by sequencing in a study of cytomegalovirus exposure and HLA in healthy donors. Turning to the study itself: From 150 million to 200 million T cells, an earlier analysis saw roughly 100 million unique TCR beta sequences. Findings of the study overall: Through in vitro validation, a few CMV-associated chains were shown to be specific for CMV antigens. Most sequenced TCRs were rare (though some public TCRs occurred in many donors).

The donors, nominally healthy at sampling, likely had unrecorded immune exposures. With 60 Vbeta and 13 Jbeta primers, the PCR was carried out. Only in-frame clones appear in the TCRdb table, and some are missing; sequencing was by immunoSEQ multiplex PCR. The sample yields around 130,000 clones, roughly 75% seen once. As regards this clone: Its antigen remains unknown.

The receptor was isolated from a man younger than 40 in good health and CMV-seronegative. Specimen: PBMCs.

The CDR3 coding sequence is TGTGCCAGCAGCTTAGGGACTAGCGGGAGTGACGGGGAGCTGTTTTTT. It translates to CASSLGTSGSDGELFF. This chain connects TRBV7-6 to TRBJ2-2, with 13 nucleotides matching TRBD2. The CDR3 loop spans 16 amino acids. With 1 base clipped from V and 7 bases from J, the junction kept 3 bases outside the gene matches. CDR1 is SGHVS, CDR2 FNYEAQ, per germline. Based on the CDR3 plus reference TRBV7-6 and TRBJ2-2, the full variable domain is GAGVSQSPRYKVTKRGQDVALRCDPISGHVSLYWYRQALGQGPEFLTYFNYEAQQDKSGLPNDRFSAERPEGSISTLTIQRTEQRDSAMYRCASSLGTSGSDGELFFGEGSRLTVL.